Here is one TCR beta chain with its context. What it binds is unknown. Libraries were prepared by immunoSEQ multiplex PCR; TCRdb keeps only in-frame clonotypes and omits some of them. There are tens of thousands of clones in the sample; around 90% occur only once, and roughly 2.5% lies in the top ten. This entry is derived from a study of T cell responses to AZD1222 COVID-19 vaccine. Second doses that came at about 4 or about 12 weeks were put together. Study observations and caveats: Clonal diversity was possibly underestimated; the donors were predominantly white British and more often female. Samples come after the peak T cell response, not at day 14. Nearly half of spike-specific TCRs reportedly go after variant regions that carry no mutations.

The receptor comes from an adult who received the AZD1222 COVID-19 vaccine. Source: peripheral blood, taken 28 days after the second AZD1222 dose.

This chain's CDR3 is CASSQWGGNQPQHF. Written as DNA, the CDR3 is TGTGCCAGCAGCCAGTGGGGGGGCAATCAGCCCCAGCATTTT. The chain recombines TRBV3-1 (or the pseudogene TRBV3-2) with TRBJ1-5; tentatively, D is TRBD1 (5 bases). V lost 3 bases to trimming and J lost 2 bases, with 8 bases between them. Per the germline V gene, CDR1 is LGHDT and CDR2 is YNNKEL (reference sequence). The CDR3 totals 14 residues.